This TCR beta chain emerged from a study of T-cell reconstitution after alpha-beta-depleted transplantation in children. This clonotype showed up many times. Antigen: not known. Trimming took off 2 bases at V and 2 bases at J, with 10 bases between the two ends. The CDR3 runs to 15 residues. Regarding the study as a whole: Some patients owed their high day-60 TCRbeta diversity to surviving recipient T cells and thymic progenitors. Expanded graft clones numbering several hundred reportedly gave rise to alpha-beta T cells about two months after transplant. Diversity and T-cell counts at one year after transplant derived mostly from new T cells.

Unique molecular identifiers tagged the TCRbeta library. One entry per CDR3 protein, called by TCRdb with MiXCR from the PCR reads. Among roughly 200,000 distinct CDR3 sequences listed, approximately 8.4% were seen once. The sequence derives from a male patient between 2 and 10 years old who had a stem cell transplant for acute myeloid leukemia, so the T cells may come from the graft donor. The chain uses TRBV12-3 or TRBV12-4 and TRBJ1-5; the D gene is possibly TRBD1 (5 bases). The sequenced sample was PBMCs, mostly from graft donor cells, obtained 360 days after TCRalphabeta/CD19-depleted stem cell transplant. CDR3 amino acids: CASSLIGAGNQPQHF. CDR3 DNA: TGTGCCAGCAGTTTAATAGGGGCAGGCAATCAGCCCCAGCATTTT.